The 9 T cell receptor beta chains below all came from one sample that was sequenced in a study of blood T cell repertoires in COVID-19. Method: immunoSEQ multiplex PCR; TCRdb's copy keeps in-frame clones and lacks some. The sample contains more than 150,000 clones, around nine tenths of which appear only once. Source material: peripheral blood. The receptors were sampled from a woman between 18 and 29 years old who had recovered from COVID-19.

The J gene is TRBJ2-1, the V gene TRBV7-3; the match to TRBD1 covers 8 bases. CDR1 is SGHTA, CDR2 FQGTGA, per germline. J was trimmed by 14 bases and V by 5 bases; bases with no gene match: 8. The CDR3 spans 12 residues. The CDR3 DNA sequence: TGTGCCAGCAGCGACGGGGACAGGCGGAAGTTCTTC. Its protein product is CASSDGDRRKFF.

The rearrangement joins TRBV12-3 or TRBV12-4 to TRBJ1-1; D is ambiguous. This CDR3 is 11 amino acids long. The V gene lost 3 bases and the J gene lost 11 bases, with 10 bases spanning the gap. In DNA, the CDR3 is TGTGCCAGCAGTTTTCTTCGTTTGGCTTTCTTT. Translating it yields CASSFLRLAFF.

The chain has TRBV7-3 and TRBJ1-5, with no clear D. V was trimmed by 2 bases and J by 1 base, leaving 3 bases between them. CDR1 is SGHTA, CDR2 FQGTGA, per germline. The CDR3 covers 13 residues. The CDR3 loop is CASSLQSNQPQHF. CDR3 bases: TGTGCCAGCAGCTTACAGAGCAATCAGCCCCAGCATTTT.

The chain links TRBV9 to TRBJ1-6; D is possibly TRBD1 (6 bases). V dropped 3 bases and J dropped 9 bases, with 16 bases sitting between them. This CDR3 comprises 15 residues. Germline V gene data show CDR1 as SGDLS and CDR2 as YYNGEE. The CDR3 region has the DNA TGTGCCAGCAGCGGCCCAGGGGTGGGTGGTTCACCCCTCCACTTT. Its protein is CASSGPGVGGSPLHF.

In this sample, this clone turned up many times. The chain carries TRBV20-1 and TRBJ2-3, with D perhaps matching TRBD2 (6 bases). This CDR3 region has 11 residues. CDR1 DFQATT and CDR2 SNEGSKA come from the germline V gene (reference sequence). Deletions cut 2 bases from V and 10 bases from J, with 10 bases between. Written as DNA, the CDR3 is TGCAGTGCTAGATCTACGGGAGCGCAGTATTTT. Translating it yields CSARSTGAQYF.

The CDR3 region is CASSPYYDRVSYEQYF. CDR3 nucleotide sequence: TGCGCCAGCAGTCCCTACTATGACAGGGTCTCCTACGAGCAGTACTTC. V is TRBV5-1 and J is TRBJ2-7; 7 bases fit TRBD1. Germline trimming cut 5 bases from V and 0 bases from J; bases unmatched to any gene: 11. The CDR3 has 16 residues. CDR1 and CDR2 from the germline V gene are SGHRS and YFSETQ.

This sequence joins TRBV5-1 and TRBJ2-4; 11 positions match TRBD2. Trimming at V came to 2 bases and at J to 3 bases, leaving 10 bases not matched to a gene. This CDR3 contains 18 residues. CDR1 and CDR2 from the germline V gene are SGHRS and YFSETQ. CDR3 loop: CASSLTLAGGEDKNIQYF. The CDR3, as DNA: TGCGCCAGCAGCTTAACCCTAGCGGGAGGTGAGGACAAAAACATTCAGTACTTC.

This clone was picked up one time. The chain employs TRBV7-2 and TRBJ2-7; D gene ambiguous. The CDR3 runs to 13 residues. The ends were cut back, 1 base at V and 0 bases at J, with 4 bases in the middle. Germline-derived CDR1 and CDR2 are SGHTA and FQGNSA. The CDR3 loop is CASSLVHSYEQYV. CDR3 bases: TGTGCCAGCAGCTTAGTACACTCCTACGAGCAGTACGTC.

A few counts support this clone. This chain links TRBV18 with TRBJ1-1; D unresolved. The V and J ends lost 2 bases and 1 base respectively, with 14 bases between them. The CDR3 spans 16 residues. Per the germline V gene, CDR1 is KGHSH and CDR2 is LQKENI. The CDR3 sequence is CASSPIRGLGNTEAFF. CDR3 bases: TGTGCCAGCTCACCAATAAGAGGTTTAGGGAACACTGAAGCTTTCTTT.